This TCR beta chain was retrieved from a study of blood T cell repertoires in COVID-19. Individuals aged about 18 to 95 years were recruited from about two dozen US areas. The V end lost 1 base, the J end lost 7 bases, and 15 bases lay between the germline ends. The CDR3 extends over 15 amino acids. The germline CDR1 and CDR2 sequences are SGHRS and YFSETQ. Only in-frame clones appear in the TCRdb table, and some are missing; sequencing was by immunoSEQ multiplex PCR. The table records some 530,000 clones, about nine tenths of them present only once. Input material: PBMCs or T cells enriched from blood (not recorded which). V usage is TRBV5-1 and J usage is TRBJ2-1; D might be TRBD2 (5 bases). The receptor was isolated from a woman aged 60-75 years who had recovered from COVID-19. The CDR3 spells CASSLTSAPGNEQFF. CDR3 DNA sequence: TGCGCCAGCAGCTTGACCTCGGCCCCGGGGAATGAGCAGTTCTTC.